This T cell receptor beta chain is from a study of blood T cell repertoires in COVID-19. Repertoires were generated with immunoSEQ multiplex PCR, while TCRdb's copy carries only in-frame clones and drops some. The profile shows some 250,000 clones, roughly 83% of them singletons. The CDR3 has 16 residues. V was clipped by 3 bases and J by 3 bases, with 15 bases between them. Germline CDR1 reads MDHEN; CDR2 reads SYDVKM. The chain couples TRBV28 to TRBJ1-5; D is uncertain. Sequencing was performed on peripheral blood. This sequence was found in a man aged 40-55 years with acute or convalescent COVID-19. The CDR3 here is CASSFRSSFSNQPQHF. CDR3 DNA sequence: TGTGCCAGCAGTTTCCGGTCTTCATTTTCCAATCAGCCCCAGCATTTT.